Detailed here is one T cell receptor (beta chain). It has no known antigen specificity. One end of the junction does not line up with germline, which may come from a read error. Different DNA sequences within this sample yield the same CDR3. These data belong to a study of cytomegalovirus exposure and HLA in healthy donors (TCRdb year 2017). Regarding the study in general: In an earlier analysis of 550 to 750 of the donors, approximately 300 Gb of sequence data and some 120 million unique TCR beta sequences from 150 million to 200 million T cells were reported. An early release covering just under 650 HLA-typed donors comprised around 300 gigabases of sequencing data and approximately 80 million unique TCR sequences. The genetic ancestry cluster associated with self-reported Caucasian donors included about 81% of the approximately 400 genotyped donors. The study aimed to test whether signatures of past pathogen exposure could be identified by cataloging public T cell receptors. The T cell repertoires of under 750 subjects were profiled by immunosequencing and related to cytomegalovirus serostatus. In addition to the first cohort of roughly 700 subjects, a separate validation cohort of approximately 110 different subjects was used. The study combined high-throughput TCR immunosequencing, statistical association of individual TCRs with disease status, and machine learning to predict cytomegalovirus infection status. In a later analysis, previously published TCR beta repertoires from 550 to 750 donors were re-analyzed and high-resolution HLA genotyping was added so that TCR occurrence patterns could be studied. Rather than drawing on any new phenotypic data, the later analysis identified candidate immune exposures from TCR beta sequences and the way those sequences occurred across donors. To decide whether each TCR beta V gene segment behaved as functional or pseudogenic, an earlier analysis of approximately 590 of the donors relied on high-throughput TCR beta sequencing. Alongside the repertoire data, information on donor age, sex, ethnicity and CMV serostatus was compiled. A later genetic analysis used genome-wide SNP genotypes for about 60% of the roughly 670 donors, treating that subset as a discovery cohort. All discovery cohort repertoires had been generated using a single sequencing platform. HLA typing covered class I and class II loci at four-digit resolution. The number of typed donors differed by locus: roughly 629-640 for A, B, C, DRB1 and DQB1; some 500 for DQA1; some 610 for DPA1; and around 470 for DPB1. Because of strong linkage in the cohort, roughly 5 DR-DQ haplotypes were treated as single units for association and clustering. On average, roughly 250,000 unique TCR beta nucleotide sequences were sequenced per donor among a few hundred genotyped donors of the cohort, with about 17% of those sequences being non-productive.

The cohort comprised some 700 healthy bone marrow donors. At the time of sampling, all cohort members were nominally healthy, though unrecorded immune exposures were likely present. The donor tested CMV seropositive, placing the donor among the 290 or so seropositive members of the cohort. A peripheral blood sample was provided by each donor, and peripheral blood mononuclear cells were used for TCR beta sequencing. Genomic DNA was extracted from the blood cell samples with the Qiagen DNeasy Blood Extraction Kit. Library prep was done by the immunoSEQ multiplex PCR assay. For the multiplex PCR, a mixture combining 60 forward primers for TCR Vbeta segments and 13 reverse primers for TCR Jbeta segments was used. The CDR3 region of rearranged TCR beta genes was amplified from genomic DNA by a multiplex PCR assay. On the Illumina HiSeq System, the amplified TCR beta libraries were sequenced as 87-base-pair reads. The authors' analysis ran thus. Across the 640 or so repertoires, a later analysis counted roughly 84 million unique TCR beta chains, about 10 million of which were shared by at least two donors. Raw reads were error-corrected and collapsed into unique sequences by a nearest-neighbor algorithm in which closely related sequences were merged to remove PCR and sequencing errors. To assign V, D and J gene segments, CDR3 sequences were aligned to IMGT reference sequences. For a sequence to be retained, at least a six-nucleotide match to both a V gene segment and a J gene segment was required. A rearrangement counted as productive if the CDR3 had no stop codons and remained in frame with V and J, and every other rearrangement counted as non-productive. CDR3 was defined by IMGT convention, running from the second conserved V-encoded cysteine to the conserved J-encoded phenylalanine. In an earlier analysis of roughly 610 of the donors, sequences lacking an unambiguous match to a single V gene segment were excluded. An earlier analysis of 587 of the donors classified V segments as functional when productive rearrangements were above 56.7% and as segregating when the standard deviation between donors was above 5%. To diagnose cytomegalovirus status from the catalog of TCR beta chain sequences, a statistical classification framework was built. A later analysis assigned V and J genes by comparing TCR nucleotide sequences with IMGT/GENE-DB human TR gene sequences. Using the TCRdist pipeline, a later analysis assigned CDR3 sequences along with most-parsimonious VDJ recombination scenarios. A later analysis defined each TCR beta chain by its CDR3 amino acid sequence plus V-gene family, and excluded reads lacking a unique V-gene family. In a later analysis, some 600 highly shared, low-generation-probability nucleotide sequences were removed to address suspected cross-contamination and a sequencing artifact. For each public chain, a later analysis derived a clonal expansion index from normalized ranks of inferred template counts within each repertoire. In a later analysis, generation probabilities were computed using a VDJ recombination model fitted to out-of-frame rearrangements, and the results were checked against IGoR. A later analysis scored TCR-TCR, TCR-HLA and TCR-CMV co-occurrence with hypergeometric tests, applying a repertoire-size bias correction to TCR pairs. False discovery rates were estimated in a later analysis by permuting HLA or CMV assignments 20 times. A later analysis grouped co-occurring TCRs with DBSCAN, adding TCRdist sequence similarity when clustering within HLA-allele-positive subsets. Repertoires with fewer than 30,000 or more than 120,000 public chains, plus five repertoires with anomalous nucleotide sharing, were excluded from co-occurrence clustering. Sourced from immuneACCESS, this table was stored by TCRdb with only in-frame sequences that have V and J called. A share of the clones is absent; for the studies checked, an unresolved V gene accounts for under half, and the remainder has no known explanation. The D gene and trimming were derived from the DNA, and the V and J assignments and clone size from that table. This sample has 55,000 to 65,000 clones in its table, and around 77% of those were observed once. The ten most abundant clones make up approximately 3.4% of the sample.

The CDR3, cysteine through phenylalanine, is 15 amino acids long. Kept here is only the CDR3 DNA, which spans 45 bases and is read in frame from base 1. According to the germline V gene, CDR1 reads SGHDN and CDR2 reads FVKESK. What the work shows at the level of the full study, not this receptor alone: In a later genetic analysis, a missense DCLRE1C variant was associated with V-gene and J-gene trimming of TCR beta chains, and the association was replicated in an independent cohort. CMV serostatus was the only immune exposure information available for the cohort. This cohort had only TCR beta chains sequenced, and the lack of alpha or paired-chain data limited which features could be detected. While some public TCRs were present in many individuals, most TCR sequences turned up only very rarely across donors. Because the 87-base-pair reads could not distinguish some IMGT-functional V segments, including TRBV6-2 and TRBV6-3, those segments were excluded. Compared with the roughly 600-donor mean, donors in an Asian-associated ancestry cluster had fewer N-insertions in productive TCRs, according to a later genetic analysis. A group of highly shared sequence variants was considered likely to be a technical artifact of the sequencing pipeline. The study listed 150 to 200 TCR beta chains as associated with cytomegalovirus. In vitro tests confirmed that a few of the cytomegalovirus-associated TCR beta chains recognize cytomegalovirus antigens. In a later analysis, the rate of TCR association differed among HLA loci, with DRB1 alleles having the most associated TCRs and HLA-C alleles having the fewest. In a later analysis, several top co-occurrence clusters were reported to appear linked to parvovirus B19, influenza, CMV and Epstein-Barr virus. A later analysis associated 16,951 TCR beta sequences with specific HLA alleles at a false discovery rate of 0.05. A further reported finding was that TCR beta sequences accurately predicted the HLA-A and HLA-B alleles for most subjects in the first cohort. In a later analysis, HLA-associated TCR beta chains showed more clonal expansion and lower generation probabilities than non-associated chains that were equally common. Sequencing depth was assumed to be roughly uniform across donors in the presence/absence analyses, though that assumption may not hold. Because HLA typing was unavailable for some donors at each locus, only the typed subset was used in association tests. Linkage disequilibrium might explain the correlated functional status among segregating V segments, but an unknown experimental factor could not be ruled out. A later analysis found that most CMV-associated TCR beta chains appeared HLA-restricted, with HLA associations seemingly driven largely by CMV exposure. In both the original and validation cohorts, the classifier was reported to diagnose cytomegalovirus status with high specificity and sensitivity. An earlier analysis of 587 of the donors showed that most TCR beta V segments appeared in productive rearrangements either about 87% or about 30% of the time, which broadly matched IMGT annotations. Because counts were too low, roughly 16 rarely observed V segments, including chromosome 9 orphons, were left out of the earlier analysis of roughly 600 of the donors. When HLA alleles, especially DR and DQ, strongly co-occurred, attributing TCR associations to individual alleles was difficult. According to the authors, the approach could potentially be generalized to other disease states and immunological phenotypes.

This receptor was obtained from a woman aged 40 to 55 in good health and CMV-seropositive. Material for sequencing was PBMCs. The sequence is built from TRBV14 and TRBJ1-6; TRBD1 could be the D gene, as 5 bases match. The CDR3 region: CASSQASGGGSPLHF. The bases read TGTGCCAGCAGCCAAGCGTCCGGCGGGGGGTCACCCCTCCACTTC. The CDR3, completed at both ends by the reference TRBV14 and TRBJ1-6 genes, gives the full variable domain EAGVTQFPSHSVIEKGQTVTLRCDPISGHDNLYWYRRVMGKEIKFLLHFVKESKQDESGMPNNRFLAERTGGTYSTLKVQPAELEDSGVYFCASSQASGGGSPLHFGNGTRLTVT.